This TCR beta chain came from a study of T cell changes during pregnancy in multiple sclerosis (dated by TCRdb to the late 2010s). A note on the overall study: The study looked at changes in the T cell repertoire across pregnancy in women with multiple sclerosis.

The CDR3 runs 14 amino acids, cysteine and phenylalanine included. Only the CDR3 DNA is retained, 42 bases long and in frame from the first base. The V end gives up 3 bases and the J end 8 bases, leaving 8 bases in the junction not matched to a gene. The germline V gene supplies CDR1 SGHDT and CDR2 YYEEEE. The library was obtained by the immunoSEQ multiplex PCR assay. The table comes from immuneACCESS by way of TCRdb, which keeps in-frame sequences with V and J called. Part of the clones is missing from these tables; in studies checked, under half for an unresolved V gene and the rest for unknown reasons. Present in this sample are 40,000 or so clones, approximately 92% of which were seen just once. The ten top clones hold roughly 1.2% of the sample. A word on this clone: This receptor's antigen is unknown. The sample holds no much larger clone one base away, and base qualities are not on file.

The V and J genes are TRBV5-6 and TRBJ1-2; TRBD1 agrees with 9 junctional bases. The TCR was taken from a female donor with multiple sclerosis, enrolled in a pregnancy study. Sample: peripheral blood, taken before pregnancy. The CDR3 region has the sequence CASSWVQGADGYTF. Read as DNA, the sequence is TGTGCCAGCAGCTGGGTACAGGGGGCCGACGGCTACACCTTC.